This entry lists 24 T cell receptor beta chains sequenced from one sample in a study of shared clonotypes between healthy human individuals (dated by TCRdb to the early 2020s). The protocol used for the library was the immunoSEQ multiplex PCR assay. In its TCRdb copy, this immuneACCESS table keeps in-frame sequences only and misses some clones. Where compared with another copy, unresolved V genes explain less than half of these, and the others have no known cause. In all, the sample holds approximately 1,000,000 clones, and around 78% of those were seen once. The ten top clones hold around 0.47% of the sample. What was sequenced was memory CD4+ T cells from PBMCs. The cell subset or site label of this sample denotes: CD45RA-negative fraction. These receptors all come from a man younger than 35 in good health. Some clones in this sample may be carry-over from other donors' samples.

The chain recombines TRBV2 with TRBJ2-2; 9 nucleotides agree with TRBD2. The germline gives CDR1 SNHLY, CDR2 FYNNEI. Unmatched junction bases numbered 11, after V lost 9 bases and J lost 3 bases. The CDR3 is 16 amino acids. The CDR3 DNA sequence: TGTGCCAGTACCGGTAGCGGGAGTCGTGACACCGGGGAGCTGTTTTTT. Translating it yields CASTGSGSRDTGELFF.

J is TRBJ1-1 and V is TRBV15; D is unresolved. Trimming cost V 5 bases and J 1 base, with 11 bases left between them. The CDR3 sequence is 14 residues long. Germline CDR1 reads LNHNV; CDR2 reads YYDKDF (reference sequence). CDR3 bases: TGTGCCACCAGCGTAGGAAGGGCGAACACTGAAGCTTTCTTT. Protein: CATSVGRANTEAFF.

The V call is TRBV18, the J call TRBJ1-4, with no clear D. Germline CDR1 KGHSH, CDR2 LQKENI. The CDR3 is made up of 14 amino acids. V lost 6 bases to trimming and J lost 6 bases, with 14 bases between them. The CDR3 here is CASSLGARDEKLFF. CDR3 bases: TGTGCCAGCTCGTTGGGAGCGCGGGATGAAAAACTGTTTTTT.

J is TRBJ1-1 and V is TRBV6-5; D uncertain. CDR3 length equals 13 residues. Per the germline V gene, CDR1 is MNHEY and CDR2 is SVGAGI. V was pared by 6 bases and J by 1 base, with 9 bases between. CDR3 sequence (DNA): TGTGCCAGCAGAAAAGCAGGGAACACTGAAGCTTTCTTT. Its protein is CASRKAGNTEAFF.

This clone was counted once. This rearrangement joins TRBV5-1 to TRBJ2-7, with TRBD1 identical over 7 bases. Germline CDR1 reads SGHRS; CDR2 reads YFSETQ. V dropped 0 bases and J dropped 2; count of bases not matched to a gene: 8. This CDR3 comprises 16 residues. The CDR3 DNA sequence: TGCGCCAGCAGCTTGGGAGGGCGGACAGGAGCCTACGAGCAGTACTTC. This codes for CASSLGGRTGAYEQYF.

This chain connects TRBV6-6 to TRBJ2-7; 9 bases align to TRBD2. CDR1 and CDR2 (germline): MNHNY, SVGAGI (reference sequence). Losses at the gene ends were 6 bases for V and 5 bases for J; bases not matched to a gene: 8. The CDR3 is 14 residues long. This CDR3 reads CASSQTRTSDEQYF. The CDR3 DNA reads as TGTGCCAGCAGCCAGACAAGGACTAGCGACGAGCAGTACTTC.

The gene calls are TRBV4-1 and TRBJ1-2, with a weak D call TRBD1 (5 bases). Germline CDR1 is MGHRA and CDR2 is YSYEKL. The CDR3 length is 15 residues. Deletions cut 3 bases from V and 2 bases from J, with 13 bases between. The CDR3 nucleotides are TGCGCCAGCAGCCACCCTCCCCAGGGCAACTATGGCTACACCTTC. Translation gives CASSHPPQGNYGYTF.

CDR3 region: CASSTGQGSFNEQFF. DNA of the CDR3: TGCGCCAGCAGCACGGGACAGGGGAGCTTCAATGAGCAGTTCTTC. The chain has TRBV5-1 and TRBJ2-1; TRBD1 aligns across 10 bases. Losses at the gene ends were 4 bases for V and 6 bases for J; bases not matched to a gene: 7. This CDR3 is 15 amino acids long. Germline CDR1 and CDR2: SGHRS and YFSETQ.

As concerns this clone: This likely traces to a read error, being one base from a far larger clone. The chain recombines TRBV5-4 with TRBJ1-1, with a tentative D call TRBD1 (5 bases). With 0 bases removed from V and 5 bases from J, the gap between germline ends came to 23 bases. The CDR3 contains 18 residues. CDR1 is SGHNT, CDR2 YYREEE, per germline (reference sequence). In nucleotides, the CDR3 is TGTGCCAGCAGCTTGGGGGGCATGCGGGATTTGGGGAATACTGAAGCTTTCTTT. It codes for CASSLGGMRDLGNTEAFF.

The V gene is TRBV10-3, the J gene TRBJ2-5; 9 positions match TRBD2. This CDR3 spans 16 amino acids. With V trimmed by 9 bases and J by 5 bases, 16 bases remained unmatched. Germline V gene data show CDR1 as ENHRY and CDR2 as SYGVKD. In DNA form, the CDR3 reads TGTGCCATTGGGGGCCTAGCGGGAAGGCCCCTGGAGACCCAGTACTTC. Its translation is CAIGGLAGRPLETQYF.

The V and J genes are TRBV11-3 and TRBJ2-1; D is possibly TRBD1 (5 bases). CDR1 and CDR2 (germline): SGHNT, YENEEA. The CDR3 sequence is 14 residues long. Trimming removed 2 bases at V and 4 bases at J, with 9 bases between. The CDR3: CASSLSPGYNEQFF. CDR3 DNA: TGTGCCAGCAGCTTATCCCCAGGGTACAATGAGCAGTTCTTC.

The gene calls are TRBV30 and TRBJ1-6, with D maybe TRBD1 (5 bases). There are 15 residues in the CDR3. Germline CDR1 and CDR2: GTSNPN and SVGIG (reference sequence). Trimming stripped 1 base from V and 9 bases from J, with 16 bases between. CDR3 region: CAWSGSGPLSSPLHF. CDR3 bases: TGTGCCTGGAGTGGGTCAGGGCCATTGAGTTCACCCCTCCACTTT.

The chain carries TRBV28 and TRBJ2-3; a possible D gene is TRBD2 (5 bases). Germline assignment: CDR1 MDHEN and CDR2 SYDVKM. This CDR3 comprises 16 residues. Trimming left V 6 bases short and J 1 base short, with 17 bases between. The CDR3: CASSRPPGSGTDTQYF. Written as DNA, the CDR3 is TGTGCCAGCAGCCGCCCCCCGGGATCGGGCACAGATACGCAGTATTTT.

This clone was detected once. This chain connects TRBV9 to TRBJ1-5; D might be TRBD1 (6 bases). Trimming removed 0 bases at V and 3 bases at J, with 7 bases between. The CDR3 length is 14 residues. Germline values: CDR1 SGDLS, CDR2 YYNGEE. In DNA, the CDR3 is TGTGCCAGCAGCGTAGAGGGACACAATCAGCCCCAGCATTTT. This encodes CASSVEGHNQPQHF.

The chain links TRBV6-5 to TRBJ2-2, with 10 bases matching TRBD1. The CDR3 sequence is 15 residues long. Germline trimming cut 0 bases from V and 9 bases from J; bases unmatched to any gene: 4. The germline V gene has CDR1 MNHEY and CDR2 SVGAGI. DNA of the CDR3: TGTGCCAGCAGTTACTCGTTGACAGGGGGCAGGGAGCTGTTTTTT. Translating gives CASSYSLTGGRELFF.

The count of this clone is one. The chain links TRBV5-1 to TRBJ2-6; 9 nucleotides line up with TRBD1. Trimming at V came to 0 bases and at J to 2 bases, leaving 6 bases not matched to a gene. CDR1 is SGHRS, CDR2 YFSETQ, per germline. The CDR3 has 18 residues. The CDR3 nucleotides read TGCGCCAGCAGCTTGGTCGGGACAGGGTTCGCTGGGGCCAACGTCCTGACTTTC. This encodes CASSLVGTGFAGANVLTF.

This clone was counted only a few times. The chain has TRBV11-3 and TRBJ2-1, with D tentatively TRBD2 (5 bases). This CDR3 has 13 amino acids. The germline V gene encodes CDR1 SGHNT and CDR2 YENEEA. The V end lost 1 base, the J end lost 9 bases, and 10 bases lay between the germline ends. CDR3 coding DNA: TGTGCCAGCAGCTTAGGTCAAAGCGGTGAGCAGTTCTTC. Its protein product is CASSLGQSGEQFF.

The V and J genes are TRBV5-4 and TRBJ2-7, with unresolved D. CDR3 length equals 14 residues. Germline CDR1 SGHNT, CDR2 YYREEE (reference sequence). The V and J ends lost 4 bases and 1 base respectively, with 12 bases between them. CDR3 region: CASSDTTVSYEQYF. The CDR3 DNA follows: TGTGCCAGCAGCGACACGACGGTATCCTACGAGCAGTACTTC.

This clone is a singleton in its sample. V and J are TRBV28 and TRBJ1-5; D is unclear. Germline V gene lookup returns CDR1 MDHEN and CDR2 SYDVKM. The CDR3 spans 15 residues. Trimming removed 2 bases at V and 4 bases at J, with 12 bases between. The CDR3 DNA reads TGTGCCAGCAGTTTACCCCCCAGCGTTAATCAGCCCCAGCATTTT. Its translation: CASSLPPSVNQPQHF.

The chain has TRBV6-5 and TRBJ2-7; the match to TRBD2 covers 8 bases. Germline CDR1 is MNHEY and CDR2 is SVGAGI. This CDR3 has 14 amino acids. V shed 0 bases, J shed 6 bases, and the junction held 4 bases outside the gene matches. In DNA, the CDR3 is TGTGCCAGCAGTTACTCCGGGAGGGCCTCCGAGCAGTACTTC. This sequence encodes CASSYSGRASEQYF.

This chain uses TRBV6-6 with TRBJ2-1, with a possible D match to TRBD2 (6 bases). The CDR3 totals 12 residues. The V gene's germline CDR1 is MNHNY and CDR2 SVGAGI (reference sequence). Trimming removed 7 bases from V and 10 bases from J, with 14 bases in between. CDR3 bases: TGTGCCAGCACCATAACTGGGGGGGAGCAGTTCTTC. The encoded protein is CASTITGGEQFF.

The chain employs TRBV30 and TRBJ2-7, with a tentative D call TRBD1 (7 bases). Germline CDR1 GTSNPN, CDR2 SVGIG (reference sequence). The V end was cut by 4 bases, the J end by 3 bases, with 19 bases between. The length of the CDR3 is 15 residues. CDR3: CAWNPTGWTIYEQYF. The CDR3 nucleotides are TGTGCCTGGAACCCGACAGGGTGGACTATCTACGAGCAGTACTTC.

This clone was seen many times. This chain connects TRBV28 to TRBJ2-7, with 8 bases matching TRBD2. V was pared by 7 bases and J by 3 bases, with 20 bases of the junction left unmatched. The CDR3 covers 18 residues. The V gene's germline CDR1 is MDHEN and CDR2 SYDVKM. The chain's CDR3 is CASTTGGAQSYQVYEQYF. The CDR3 nucleotides are TGTGCCAGCACCACCGGGGGGGCGCAGTCCTACCAGGTCTACGAGCAGTACTTC.

This clone was detected a few times. This chain links TRBV11-2 with TRBJ2-5; the match to TRBD2 covers 9 bases. Looked up from germline, CDR1 is SGHAT and CDR2 is FQNNGV. The CDR3 has 16 residues. Trimming removed 1 base from V and 5 bases from J; junction bases left unmatched: 8. The CDR3 coding sequence is TGTGCCAGCAGCTTAGGTGGGCTAGCGGGAACGGAGACCCAGTACTTC. Protein product: CASSLGGLAGTETQYF.